This T cell receptor (beta chain) was captured by sequencing in a study of cytomegalovirus exposure and HLA in healthy donors. Study-wide points: The study listed some 160 cytomegalovirus-associated TCR beta chains. A later analysis linked a missense DCLRE1C variant to TCR beta V- and J-gene trimming. Reportedly, diagnosis of cytomegalovirus status by the classifier showed high specificity and sensitivity. Being productive about 87% or about 30% of the time was typical of most TCR beta V segments in an earlier analysis.

60 Vbeta and 13 Jbeta primers were used in PCR. The method was immunoSEQ multiplex PCR; TCRdb's version includes in-frame clones alone and lacks a portion of them. The sample carries more than 200,000 clones, about 80% recorded once. With 1 base removed from V and 1 base from J, the gap between germline ends came to 11 bases. The length of the CDR3 is 15 residues. Germline values: CDR1 SGHDT, CDR2 YYEEEE. This clone appeared once. Antigen specificity is unknown. V is TRBV5-6 and J is TRBJ2-5; D might be TRBD2 (6 bases). This TCR was recovered from a girl aged 10 to 17 in good health and CMV-seronegative. Sequenced: PBMCs. The CDR3 nucleotides are TGTGCCAGCAGCTTGAGGAGGGCGCCCCAAGAGACCCAGTACTTC. It encodes CASSLRRAPQETQYF.